A single sample is the source of the 3 T cell receptor beta chains below, sequenced in a study of blood T cells in healthy people across ages. Sample-barcoded 5' priming and a J-beta primer mix drove a second PCR of about 7 to 12 cycles. TCRdb re-called the 5' RACE reads with MiXCR, one entry per CDR3 protein. The sample shows 1.5 million to 2 million distinct CDR3 sequences, just under 50% of them seen only once. Sequencing used blood. These receptors were collected from a woman in her 40s in good health.

The rearrangement joins TRBV7-2 to TRBJ2-7; 10 nucleotides match TRBD2. Losses at the gene ends were 5 bases for V and 2 bases for J; bases not matched to a gene: 9. Germline assignment: CDR1 SGHTA and CDR2 FQGNSA. CDR3 length: 16 residues. CDR3 DNA sequence: TGTGCCAGCAGCAGGGGACTAGCGCTGGGGGCCTACGAGCAGTACTTC. It specifies CASSRGLALGAYEQYF.

The J gene is TRBJ2-7, the V gene TRBV5-1, with D tentatively TRBD2 (5 bases). The germline V gene has CDR1 SGHRS and CDR2 YFSETQ. V was shortened by 2 bases and J by 2 bases, with 11 bases between the two germline ends. CDR3 size: 14 residues. The chain's CDR3 is CASSFEGLAYEQYF. Written as DNA, the CDR3 is TGCGCCAGCAGCTTCGAGGGCTTGGCCTACGAGCAGTACTTC.

This rearrangement joins TRBV7-9 to TRBJ2-5; D gene uncertain. Looked up from germline, CDR1 is SEHNR and CDR2 is FQNEAQ (reference sequence). The CDR3 has 13 residues. V lost 5 bases and J 5 bases, leaving 12 bases between the germline ends. The CDR3 sequence is CASSQRPMETQYF. The CDR3 DNA sequence: TGTGCCAGCAGCCAACGACCTATGGAGACCCAGTACTTC. Based on the CDR3 plus reference TRBV7-9 and TRBJ2-5, the full variable domain is DTGVSQNPRHKITKRGQNVTFRCDPISEHNRLYWYRQTLGQGPEFLTYFQNEAQLEKSRLLSDRFSAERPKGSFSTLEIQRTEQGDSAMYLCASSQRPMETQYFGPGTRLLVL.